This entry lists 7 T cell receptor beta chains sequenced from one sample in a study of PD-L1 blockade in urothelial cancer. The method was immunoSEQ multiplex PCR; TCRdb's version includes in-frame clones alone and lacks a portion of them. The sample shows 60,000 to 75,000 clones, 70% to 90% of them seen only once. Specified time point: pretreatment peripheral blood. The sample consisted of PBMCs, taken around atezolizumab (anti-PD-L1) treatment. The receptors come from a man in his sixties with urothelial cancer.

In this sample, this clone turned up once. CDR3 in DNA: TGTGCCGGGATCGAGACAGCGAAAAACTATGGCTACACCTTC. Amino acid sequence: CAGIETAKNYGYTF. The V and J genes are TRBV30 and TRBJ1-2, with D possibly being TRBD1 (5 bases). Germline V gives CDR1 GTSNPN, CDR2 SVGIG (reference sequence). The CDR3 is 14 residues long. Trimming removed 8 bases at V and 2 bases at J, with 18 bases between.

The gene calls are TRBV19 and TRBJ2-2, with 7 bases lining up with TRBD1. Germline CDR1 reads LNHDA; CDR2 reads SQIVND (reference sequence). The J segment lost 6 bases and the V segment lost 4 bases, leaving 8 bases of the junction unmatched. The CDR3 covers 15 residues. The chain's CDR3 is CASSTDRVVAGELFF. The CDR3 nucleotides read TGTGCCAGTAGTACAGACAGGGTGGTGGCCGGGGAGCTGTTTTTT.

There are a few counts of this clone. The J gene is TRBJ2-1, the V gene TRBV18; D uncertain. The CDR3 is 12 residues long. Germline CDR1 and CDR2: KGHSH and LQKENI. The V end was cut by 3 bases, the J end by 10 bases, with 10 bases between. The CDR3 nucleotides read TGTGCCAGCTCACCCCACCCGAGAGAGCAGTTCTTC. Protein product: CASSPHPREQFF.

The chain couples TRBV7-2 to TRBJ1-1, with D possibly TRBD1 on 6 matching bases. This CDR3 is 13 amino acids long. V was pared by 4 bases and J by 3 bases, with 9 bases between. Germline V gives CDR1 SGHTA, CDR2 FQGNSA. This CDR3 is CASSSQGYTEAFF. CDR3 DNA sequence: TGTGCCAGCAGCTCACAGGGTTACACTGAAGCTTTCTTT.

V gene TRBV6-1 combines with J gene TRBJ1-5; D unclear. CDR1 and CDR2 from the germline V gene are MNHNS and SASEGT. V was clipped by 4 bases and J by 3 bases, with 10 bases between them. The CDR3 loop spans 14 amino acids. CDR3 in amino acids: CASSGEGHNQPQHF. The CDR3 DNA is TGTGCCAGCAGTGGGGAGGGCCACAATCAGCCCCAGCATTTT.

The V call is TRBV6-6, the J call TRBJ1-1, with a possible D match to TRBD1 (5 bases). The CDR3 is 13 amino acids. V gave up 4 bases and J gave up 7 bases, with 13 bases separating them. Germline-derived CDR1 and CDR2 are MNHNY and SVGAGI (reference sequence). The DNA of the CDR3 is TGTGCCAGCAGTTTAGACAGTACCATTGAAGCTTTCTTT. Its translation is CASSLDSTIEAFF.

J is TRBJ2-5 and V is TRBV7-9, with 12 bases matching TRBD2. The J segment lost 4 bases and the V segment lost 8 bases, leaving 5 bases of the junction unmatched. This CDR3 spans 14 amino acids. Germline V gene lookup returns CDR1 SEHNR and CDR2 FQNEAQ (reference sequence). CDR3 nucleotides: TGTGCCAGCGGCCTAGCGGGGGGGCGAGAGACCCAGTACTTC. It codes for CASGLAGGRETQYF.